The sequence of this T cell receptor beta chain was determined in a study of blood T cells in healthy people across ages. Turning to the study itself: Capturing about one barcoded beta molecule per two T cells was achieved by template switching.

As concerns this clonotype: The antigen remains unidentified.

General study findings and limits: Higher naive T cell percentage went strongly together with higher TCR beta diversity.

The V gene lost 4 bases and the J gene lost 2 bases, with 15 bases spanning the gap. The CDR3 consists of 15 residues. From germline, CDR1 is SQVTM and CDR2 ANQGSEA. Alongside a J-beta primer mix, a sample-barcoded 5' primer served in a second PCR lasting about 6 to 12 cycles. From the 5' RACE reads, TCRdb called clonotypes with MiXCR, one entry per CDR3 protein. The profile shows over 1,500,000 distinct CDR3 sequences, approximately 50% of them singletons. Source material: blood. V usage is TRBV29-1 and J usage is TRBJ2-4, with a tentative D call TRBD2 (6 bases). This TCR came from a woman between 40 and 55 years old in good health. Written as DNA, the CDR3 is TGCAGCGTTGGGGGTCAGGAGGGGCCCAAAAACATTCAGTACTTC. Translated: CSVGGQEGPKNIQYF.